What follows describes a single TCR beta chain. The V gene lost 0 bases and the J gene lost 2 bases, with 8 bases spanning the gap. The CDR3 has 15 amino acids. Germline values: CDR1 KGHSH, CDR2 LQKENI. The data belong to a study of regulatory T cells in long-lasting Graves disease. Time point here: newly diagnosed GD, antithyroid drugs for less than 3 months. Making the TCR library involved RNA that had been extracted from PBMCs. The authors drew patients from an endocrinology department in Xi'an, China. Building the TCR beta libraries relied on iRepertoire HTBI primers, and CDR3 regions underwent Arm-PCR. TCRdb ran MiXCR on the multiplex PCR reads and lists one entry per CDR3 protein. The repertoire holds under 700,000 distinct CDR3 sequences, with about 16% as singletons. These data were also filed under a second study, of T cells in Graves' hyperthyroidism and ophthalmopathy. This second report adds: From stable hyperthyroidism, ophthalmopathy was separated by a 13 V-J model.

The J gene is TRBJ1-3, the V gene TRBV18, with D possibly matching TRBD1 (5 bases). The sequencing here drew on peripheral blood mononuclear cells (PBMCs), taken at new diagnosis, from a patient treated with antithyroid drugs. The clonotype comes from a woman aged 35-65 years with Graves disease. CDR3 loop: CASSPPGTTGNTIYF. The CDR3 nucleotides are TGTGCCAGCTCACCACCGGGGACCACTGGAAACACCATATATTTT.